The TCR beta chain described here comes from a study of CD8 T cells in Susac syndrome (dated by TCRdb to the late 2010s). Background on the whole study: Repertoire sequencing was used to test whether CD8+ T cell activation and differentiation in Susac syndrome was antigen driven. The investigation overall reported the following: The number of individuals in the TCR sequencing and HLA analysis was acknowledged as relatively small.

Peripheral blood CD8+ and CD4+ T cells from healthy donors, Susac syndrome patients and multiple sclerosis patients were profiled by high-throughput TCR beta sequencing. The multiple sclerosis controls were treatment-naive patients whose relapsing-remitting disease, either stable or active, fulfilled the revised McDonald criteria. Bulk CD8+ and CD4+ T cells were purified by magnetic negative isolation, whereas CD8+ TEMRA cells were enriched by FACS. Blood was drawn into EDTA tubes, processed within 24 hours, and PBMCs were isolated by density gradient centrifugation. PBMCs intended for TCR sequencing were cryopreserved in liquid nitrogen and were subsequently thawed in a 37 degrees C water bath. Purity of sorted or isolated CD4+, CD8+ and CD8+ TEMRA cells was at least 90%. Reading from cysteine to phenylalanine, the CDR3 counts 11 amino acids. Only CDR3 DNA remains: 33 bases, in frame from the first base. The CDR1 and CDR2 encoded by the germline V gene are SGHDT and YYEEEE. A distance of 9 bases separates the germline ends of V and J, which lose 5 bases and 7 bases respectively.

RNA was extracted using the RNeasy kit, and about 0.45 to 1 ug of the RNA was reverse transcribed with random hexamers. The immunoSEQ multiplex PCR assay, covering 54 Vbeta and 13 Jbeta segments, was used to amplify TCR beta CDR3 regions. Bias from PCR amplification was corrected by using a synthetic template baseline for primer optimization and for computational correction. In the paper's pipeline: Reads were annotated to V, D and J genes according to IMGT and were analyzed with immunoSEQ Analyzer, with only productive sequences retained. Clonality was computed as one minus Shannon entropy normalized by log2 of the number of productive unique sequences. For each patient and control, public and private clones were evaluated among the 100 most prevalent clones. Clones were defined as Susac-specific if absent from the healthy and MS cohorts, from 1052 published viral clones and from other ImmuneACCESS disease sequences. TCRdb's own reprocessing of the public reads used fastp at Q25 and MiXCR and kept productive beta chains. Each CDR3 protein appears once, grouped with its most common genes and DNA. These V and J calls are TCRdb output, not the study's own analysis. Present in this sample are 190,000 or so distinct CDR3 sequences, 85% to 95% of which were seen just once. The leading ten clones occupy approximately 0.08% of the sample.

Points on this clonotype: Its antigen is still unknown. One base away there is no much larger clone; base qualities are not given.

The source material was CD4+ T cells from PBMCs. This sequence was found in a human donor with multiple sclerosis. Here the chain combines TRBV5-6 and TRBJ1-2; confidence is insufficient to name the D gene. The nucleotide sequence is given as TGTGCCAGCAGTTCCGGGCCTGGCTACACCTTC. Translation gives CASSSGPGYTF.